A selection of T cell receptor beta chains follows, all from one sample in a study of T cells after posttransplantation cyclophosphamide. The data were produced by immunoSEQ multiplex PCR, yet TCRdb's version contains in-frame clones alone and is incomplete. The sample carries around 40,000 clones, roughly 87% recorded once. This specimen was PBMCs, taken 55 to 70 days after allogeneic stem cell transplant with posttransplant cyclophosphamide. The source of these receptors is a male patient aged 60 to 75 who received an allogeneic stem cell transplant from a related donor and was CMV-positive. The graft donor may have contributed some T cells. CDR3s include the opening cysteine and the closing phenylalanine or tryptophan. Fields, in order: J gene, D gene, clone size, V gene, CDR3 protein, CDR3 DNA. D genes are given only for firm matches. Only part of the rows carry a size: once, few, many, or a class if the clone is expanded.

TRBJ1-1	-	-	TRBV6-5	CASSYSGAGRRTEAFF	TGTGCCAGCAGTTACTCAGGGGCAGGGAGGAGAACTGAAGCTTTCTTT
TRBJ2-3	-	-	TRBV6-1	CASRRLDTSTDTQYF	TGTGCCAGCAGGAGACTGGATACTAGCACAGATACGCAGTATTTT
TRBJ1-1	-	once	TRBV5-1	CASSPGGGNTEAFF	TGCGCCAGCAGCCCGGGCGGGGGGAACACTGAAGCTTTCTTT
TRBJ2-1	TRBD2	-	TRBV5-8	CASSPELAADYNEQFF	TGTGCCAGCAGCCCAGAACTAGCGGCCGACTACAATGAGCAGTTCTTC
TRBJ1-2	-	-	TRBV6-5	CASSYQTGTDGYTF	TGTGCCAGCAGTTACCAAACAGGGACGGATGGCTACACCTTC
TRBJ1-3	TRBD1	-	TRBV9	CASSQVPGQGNTIYF	TGTGCCAGCAGCCAAGTCCCGGGACAGGGAAACACCATATATTTT
TRBJ2-3	TRBD2	-	TRBV29-1	CSVGSASGGLTDTQYF	TGCAGCGTTGGGTCGGCTAGCGGGGGCCTGACAGATACGCAGTATTTT
TRBJ2-3	TRBD2	-	TRBV28	CASSLFTSGGAGGTDTQYF	TGTGCCAGCAGTTTATTTACTAGCGGGGGGGCCGGTGGCACAGATACGCAGTATTTT
TRBJ2-5	TRBD1	-	TRBV4-2	CASSSVGGETQYF	TGTGCCAGCAGCTCTGTAGGGGGCGAGACCCAGTACTTC
TRBJ2-6	-	-	TRBV28	CASNQRSSGANVLTF	TGTGCCAGCAATCAAAGGAGTTCTGGGGCCAACGTCCTGACTTTC
TRBJ1-2	-	-	TRBV27	CASSSFRAGGYTF	TGTGCCAGCAGTTCGTTCAGGGCTGGTGGCTACACCTTC
TRBJ2-1	-	-	TRBV7-9	CASSPNVDRSYNEQFF	TGTGCCAGCAGCCCAAATGTAGACAGAAGTTACAATGAGCAGTTCTTC
TRBJ1-3	-	-	TRBV25-1	CASSEQGSDTIYF	TGTGCCAGCAGTGAACAGGGGAGCGACACCATATATTTT
TRBJ1-2	TRBD1	-	TRBV19	CASSIETGRKGYTF	TGTGCCAGTAGTATAGAGACAGGGCGGAAAGGCTACACCTTC
TRBJ2-7	-	-	TRBV2	CASLGAYDEQYF	TGTGCCAGCCTAGGCGCGTACGACGAGCAGTACTTC
TRBJ1-6	TRBD1	-	TRBV6-5	CASSYDRGRKSPLHF	TGTGCCAGCAGTTACGACAGGGGGCGCAAATCACCCCTCCACTTT
TRBJ1-3	TRBD1	-	TRBV9	CASSVGPLDRGAGNTIYF	TGTGCCAGCAGCGTAGGCCCTCTAGACAGGGGTGCTGGAAACACCATATATTTT
TRBJ1-1	-	once	TRBV18	CASSPPTVGVNTEAFF	TGTGCCAGCTCACCACCGACGGTTGGAGTGAACACTGAAGCTTTCTTT
TRBJ2-5	-	-	TRBV7-9	CASSDPGGVLETQYF	TGTGCCAGCAGCGATCCCGGGGGAGTCTTGGAGACCCAGTACTTC
TRBJ1-2	TRBD1	few	TRBV6-5	CASSLGQGSGYTF	TGTGCCAGCAGCCTGGGACAGGGCTCGGGCTACACCTTC
TRBJ2-2	-	-	TRBV5-1	CASSLGGNTGELFF	TGCGCCAGCAGCTTAGGGGGAAACACCGGGGAGCTGTTTTTT
TRBJ2-5	TRBD2	-	TRBV6-6	CASSLAGDQETQYF	TGTGCCAGCAGTTTAGCGGGGGACCAAGAGACCCAGTACTTC
TRBJ2-3	TRBD2	-	TRBV11-2	CASSMLAGGYADTQYF	TGTGCCAGCAGCATGTTAGCGGGGGGGTATGCCGATACGCAGTATTTT
TRBJ2-3	-	-	TRBV2	CASSPVPGDTQYF	TGTGCCAGCAGCCCGGTGCCCGGAGATACGCAGTATTTT
TRBJ2-5	-	-	TRBV4-1	CASSHSGETQYF	TGCGCCAGCAGCCACTCGGGAGAGACCCAGTACTTC
TRBJ1-2	-	-	TRBV27	CASSRGDGYGYTF	TGTGCCAGCAGCCGCGGTGATGGTTATGGCTACACCTTC
TRBJ1-2	-	few	TRBV2	CASSEIGAGVYGYTF	TGTGCCAGCAGTGAAATCGGAGCCGGGGTCTATGGCTACACCTTC
TRBJ1-2	TRBD1	once	TRBV5-8	CASSSRLGQARGYTF	TGTGCCAGCAGCTCCAGACTGGGACAGGCGAGGGGCTACACCTTC
TRBJ2-7	-	-	TRBV30	CAWSVGRSVDEQYF	TGTGCCTGGAGTGTTGGGAGGTCGGTCGACGAGCAGTACTTC
TRBJ2-7	-	-	TRBV11-2	CASSLAYEQYF	TGTGCCAGCAGCCTCGCCTACGAGCAGTACTTC
TRBJ1-2	TRBD1	-	TRBV7-9	CASSNSGGAKGYTF	TGTGCCAGCAGCAACTCAGGGGGCGCCAAAGGCTACACCTTC
TRBJ2-3	-	-	TRBV5-8	CASRSEMSDTQYF	TGTGCCAGCAGATCAGAAATGTCAGATACGCAGTATTTT
TRBJ1-4	-	-	TRBV5-4	CASSLEAKNNEKLFF	TGTGCCAGCAGCCTCGAGGCCAAAAATAATGAAAAACTGTTTTTT
TRBJ1-1	TRBD1	-	TRBV18	CASSLGQGKDTEAFF	TGTGCCAGCTCACTGGGACAGGGAAAAGACACTGAAGCTTTCTTT
TRBJ1-4	-	-	TRBV6-1	CASSNPGELFF	TGTGCCAGCAGCAACCCAGGGGAACTGTTTTTT
TRBJ2-1	-	-	TRBV29-1	CSVEDSRDEQFF	TGCAGCGTTGAAGATAGTCGAGATGAGCAGTTCTTC
TRBJ2-3	TRBD1	-	TRBV7-9	CASSPGTGQTDTQYF	TGTGCCAGCAGCCCCGGGACAGGGCAGACAGATACGCAGTATTTT
TRBJ2-3	-	-	TRBV9	CASSQGPTDTQYF	TGTGCCAGCAGCCAGGGGCCCACAGATACGCAGTATTTT
TRBJ1-5	-	-	TRBV29-1	CSVCEEGCNQPQHF	TGCAGCGTCTGTGAGGAGGGTTGCAATCAGCCCCAGCATTTT
TRBJ1-1	-	-	TRBV2	CASRPRAGNTEAFF	TGTGCCAGCAGGCCCCGGGCGGGGAACACTGAAGCTTTCTTT
TRBJ2-7	-	-	TRBV19	CASSIGQGSYEQYF	TGTGCCAGTAGTATAGGTCAGGGTTCCTACGAGCAGTACTTC
TRBJ1-5	-	-	TRBV10-2	CASGRGPRTEPQHF	TGCGCCAGCGGGAGGGGCCCTCGTACCGAGCCCCAGCATTTT
TRBJ1-6	-	-	TRBV28	CASSLGDSPLHF	TGTGCCAGCAGTCTCGGGGATTCACCCCTCCACTTT
TRBJ2-1	TRBD2	-	TRBV11-2	CASSLQRGGPHEQFF	TGTGCCAGCAGCCTACAGCGGGGGGGCCCCCATGAGCAGTTCTTC
TRBJ2-5	TRBD2	-	TRBV7-9	CASSRTSGQETQYF	TGTGCCAGCAGCCGGACTAGCGGGCAAGAGACCCAGTACTTC
TRBJ1-2	-	-	TRBV6-7	CASRRGGYTF	TGTGCCAGCAGACGGGGGGGCTACACCTTC
TRBJ1-2	TRBD1	-	TRBV11-2	CASSIQTGNYGYTF	TGTGCCAGCAGCATCCAGACAGGGAACTATGGCTACACCTTC
TRBJ2-7	-	once	TRBV14	CASSHGGTVREQYF	TGTGCCAGCAGCCATGGGGGGACAGTACGCGAGCAGTACTTC
TRBJ1-2	-	-	TRBV5-1	CASSPGFGGAVAF	TGCGCCAGCAGCCCTGGCTTTGGTGGAGCGGTCGCCTTC
TRBJ1-3	-	-	TRBV9	CASSHTQQGLSGNTIYF	TGTGCCAGCAGTCACACTCAACAGGGCCTCTCTGGAAACACCATATATTTT
TRBJ2-7	TRBD1	-	TRBV6-1	CASTTRRTGEHEQYF	TGTGCCAGCACCACCAGGAGGACAGGGGAACACGAGCAGTACTTC
TRBJ2-5	-	few	TRBV6-4	CASSPPAGRGYRKTQYF	TGTGCCAGCAGTCCACCCGCAGGTCGGGGTTATAGAAAGACCCAGTACTTC
TRBJ1-5	-	-	TRBV2	CASRRGQPQHF	TGTGCCAGCCGCCGGGGTCAGCCCCAGCATTTT
TRBJ1-1	-	-	TRBV15	CATSRDLRREAFF	TGTGCCACCAGCAGAGATCTCCGCAGGGAAGCTTTCTTT